These T cell receptor beta chains were read from a single sample in a study of cytomegalovirus exposure and HLA in healthy donors. The method was immunoSEQ multiplex PCR; TCRdb's version includes in-frame clones alone and lacks a portion of them. The sample includes 240,000 or so clones, approximately 84% seen only once; the top ten take roughly 1.2%. Sequencing was done on a sample of PBMCs. These receptors were taken from a young woman in good health and CMV-seropositive. Each CDR3 is given with its conserved first and last residue. A D gene is named only where the DNA matches it firmly. Clone size, where shown, is once, few, many, or a class for clones that have expanded.

j_call,cdr3_length,v_call,clone_size,d_call,cdr3_aa,cdr3_nt
TRBJ1-4,16,TRBV13,NA,TRBD1,CASSLGGGDFGEKLFF,TGTGCCAGCAGCTTAGGAGGGGGCGACTTTGGAGAAAAACTGTTTTTT
TRBJ2-3,16,TRBV5-4,NA,TRBD2,CASSAPLAGVTDTQYF,TGTGCCAGCAGCGCACCTCTAGCGGGAGTCACAGATACGCAGTATTTT
TRBJ2-7,15,TRBV5-1,NA,NA,CASSLGLFPSYEQYF,TGCGCCAGCAGCTTGGGTCTCTTCCCTTCCTACGAGCAGTACTTC
TRBJ2-2,14,TRBV13,NA,TRBD1,CAIRDRSNTGELFF,TGTGCCATACGGGACAGATCGAACACCGGGGAGCTGTTTTTT
TRBJ1-3,16,TRBV11-3,NA,NA,CASSLETADSGNTIYF,TGTGCCAGCAGCTTAGAGACAGCCGACTCTGGAAACACCATATATTTT
TRBJ1-2,12,TRBV18,NA,NA,CASSPEGGGYTF,TGTGCCAGCTCACCAGAGGGTGGTGGCTACACCTTC
TRBJ2-1,15,TRBV27,once,TRBD2,CASSLLGLAVNEQFF,TGTGCCAGCAGTTTATTGGGACTAGCGGTTAATGAGCAGTTCTTC
TRBJ2-2,14,TRBV5-1,NA,TRBD1,CASSLEGATGELFF,TGCGCCAGCAGCTTGGAGGGGGCAACCGGGGAGCTGTTTTTT
TRBJ1-2,15,TRBV2,few,NA,CASTPKPQGSYGYTF,TGTGCCAGCACTCCGAAGCCTCAGGGATCGTATGGCTACACCTTC
TRBJ2-1,15,TRBV9,NA,TRBD2,CASSLSGISYNEQFF,TGTGCCAGCAGCCTAAGCGGGATTTCGTACAATGAGCAGTTCTTC
TRBJ2-7,12,TRBV19,NA,TRBD1,CASSGQQYEQYF,TGTGCCAGTTCGGGACAGCAATACGAGCAGTACTTC
TRBJ1-1,13,TRBV6-1,NA,NA,CASRTDSYREAFF,TGTGCCAGCAGGACCGATAGTTACAGGGAGGCTTTCTTT
TRBJ2-2,13,TRBV11-3,once,NA,CASSLKRAGELFF,TGTGCCAGCAGCTTAAAGAGGGCCGGGGAGCTGTTTTTT
TRBJ2-3,16,TRBV27,NA,NA,CASSLSPFCGTDTQYF,TGTGCCAGCAGTTTATCTCCGTTTTGCGGCACAGATACGCAGTATTTT
TRBJ1-2,18,TRBV2,NA,TRBD1,CASSDEAGTGSKFYGYTF,TGTGCCAGCAGTGATGAGGCCGGGACAGGGAGCAAGTTCTATGGCTACACCTTC
TRBJ2-2,13,TRBV7-2,NA,NA,CAYGTDNTGELFF,TGTGCCTATGGGACTGACAACACCGGGGAGCTGTTTTTT
TRBJ2-4,15,TRBV11-2,NA,NA,CASSLISGSKNIQYF,TGTGCCAGCAGCTTAATAAGCGGATCCAAAAACATTCAGTACTTC
TRBJ2-1,16,TRBV19,NA,NA,CASSDLERAPNNEQFF,TGTGCCAGTAGTGACTTAGAGCGTGCACCGAACAATGAGCAGTTCTTC
TRBJ1-1,11,TRBV20-1,NA,NA,CSADKNTEAFF,TGCAGTGCAGACAAGAACACTGAAGCTTTCTTT
TRBJ2-1,15,TRBV6-4,NA,TRBD1,CASSSGQGSYNEQFF,TGTGCCAGCAGCTCGGGACAGGGGTCCTACAATGAGCAGTTCTTC
TRBJ1-5,15,TRBV4-2,NA,NA,CASSQAPGSDQPQHF,TGTGCCAGCAGCCAAGCCCCAGGGTCGGATCAGCCCCAGCATTTT
TRBJ2-1,15,TRBV5-1,NA,NA,CASSLGGTLYNEQFF,TGCGCCAGCAGCTTGGGTGGGACTTTATACAATGAGCAGTTCTTC
TRBJ2-5,16,TRBV7-9,NA,NA,CASSLAAGSPEETQYF,TGTGCCAGCAGCTTAGCAGCGGGTTCCCCCGAAGAGACCCAGTACTTC
TRBJ1-5,13,TRBV19,NA,NA,CASSQGINQPQHF,TGTGCCAGTAGTCAGGGAATCAATCAGCCCCAGCATTTT
TRBJ1-1,13,TRBV28,NA,NA,CASILTENTEAFF,TGTGCCAGTATACTCACAGAGAACACTGAAGCTTTCTTT
TRBJ2-7,15,TRBV9,NA,TRBD2,CASSVGGGRDYEQYF,TGTGCCAGCAGCGTAGGGGGCGGGAGAGACTACGAGCAGTACTTC
TRBJ1-1,13,TRBV28,NA,NA,CASSLSGNTEAFF,TGTGCCAGCAGTTTATCCGGGAACACTGAAGCTTTCTTT
TRBJ1-5,18,TRBV28,NA,TRBD1,CASSIRTGIHYSNQPQHF,TGTGCCAGCAGTATCAGGACAGGGATACATTATAGCAATCAGCCCCAGCATTTT
TRBJ1-2,15,TRBV28,NA,TRBD1,CASRDEGGGVYGYTF,TGTGCCAGCAGGGACGAAGGGGGCGGGGTCTATGGCTACACCTTC
TRBJ1-1,13,TRBV7-6,NA,TRBD1,CASSLGATGAAFF,TGTGCCAGCAGCTTGGGGGCGACAGGGGCAGCTTTCTTT
TRBJ2-1,14,TRBV7-9,NA,NA,CASSDEGTRNEQFF,TGTGCCAGCAGCGATGAGGGAACCCGCAATGAGCAGTTCTTC
TRBJ1-4,10,TRBV19,NA,TRBD1,CASLTPGQLF,TGTGCCAGTCTAACACCGGGACAGCTTTTT
TRBJ2-7,14,TRBV7-9,NA,NA,CASSLDASPYEQYF,TGTGCCAGCAGCTTAGACGCTAGCCCCTACGAGCAGTACTTC
TRBJ2-3,16,TRBV25-1,NA,TRBD1,CASSGNRGLLTDTQYF,TGTGCCAGCAGTGGCAACAGGGGGCTGCTCACAGATACGCAGTATTTT
TRBJ2-7,14,TRBV2,many,TRBD2,CASRSTSGGYEQYF,TGTGCCAGCAGGTCGACTAGCGGGGGTTACGAGCAGTACTTC
TRBJ2-1,18,TRBV5-8,NA,TRBD2,CASSFGGNSGSVRNEQFF,TGTGCCAGCAGCTTTGGTGGGAATAGCGGGAGCGTTAGGAATGAGCAGTTCTTC
TRBJ2-7,16,TRBV19,NA,NA,CASSIFAGPSSYEQYF,TGTGCCAGTAGTATCTTCGCAGGCCCGAGCTCCTACGAGCAGTACTTC
TRBJ2-6,16,TRBV27,NA,TRBD2,CASSLAGGSGANVLTF,TGTGCCAGCAGTTTAGCGGGAGGGTCTGGGGCCAACGTCCTGACTTTC